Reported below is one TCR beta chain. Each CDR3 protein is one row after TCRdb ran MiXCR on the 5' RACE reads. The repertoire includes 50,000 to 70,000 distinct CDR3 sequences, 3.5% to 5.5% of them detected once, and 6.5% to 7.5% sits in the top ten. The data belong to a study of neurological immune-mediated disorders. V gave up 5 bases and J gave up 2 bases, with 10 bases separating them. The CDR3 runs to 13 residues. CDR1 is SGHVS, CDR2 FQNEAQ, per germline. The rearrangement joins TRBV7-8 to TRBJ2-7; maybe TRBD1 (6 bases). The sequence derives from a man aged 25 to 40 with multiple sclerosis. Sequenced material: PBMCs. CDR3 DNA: TGTGCCAGCAGCCCACGGACAGCCTACGAGCAGTACTTC. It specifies CASSPRTAYEQYF.